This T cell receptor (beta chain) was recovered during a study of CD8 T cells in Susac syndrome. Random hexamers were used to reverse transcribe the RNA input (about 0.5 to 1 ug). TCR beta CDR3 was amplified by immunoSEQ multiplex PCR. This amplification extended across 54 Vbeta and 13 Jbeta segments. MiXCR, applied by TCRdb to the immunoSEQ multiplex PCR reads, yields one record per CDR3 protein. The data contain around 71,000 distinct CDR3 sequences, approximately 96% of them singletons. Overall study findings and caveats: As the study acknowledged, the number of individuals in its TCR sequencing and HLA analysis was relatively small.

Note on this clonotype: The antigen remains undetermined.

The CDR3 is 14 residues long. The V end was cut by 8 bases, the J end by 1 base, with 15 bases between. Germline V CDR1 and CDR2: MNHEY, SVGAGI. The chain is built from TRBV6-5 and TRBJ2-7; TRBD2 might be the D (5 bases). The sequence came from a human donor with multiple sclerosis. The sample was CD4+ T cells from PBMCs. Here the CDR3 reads CASRRGRVSYEQYF. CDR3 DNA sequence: TGTGCCAGCCGGCGTGGGCGGGTATCCTACGAGCAGTACTTC.